The 14 T cell receptor beta chains below all came from one sample that was sequenced in a study of blood T cell repertoires in COVID-19. Sequenced by immunoSEQ multiplex PCR; TCRdb stores in-frame clones only, minus some. The table has some 270,000 clones, approximately 85% seen once. Sequenced material: peripheral blood. These TCRs come from a woman between 70 and 85 years old with acute or convalescent COVID-19.

V gene TRBV13 combines with J gene TRBJ2-7, with 7 nucleotides matching TRBD1. The CDR3 totals 14 residues. Germline-derived CDR1 and CDR2 are PRHDT and FYEKMQ (reference sequence). V gave up 2 bases and J gave up 3 bases; unmatched junction bases: 4. In DNA form, the CDR3 reads TGTGCCAGCAGCTTACCGGGACAGTTCTACGAGCAGTACTTC. Translation gives CASSLPGQFYEQYF.

The gene calls are TRBV29-1 and TRBJ2-1, with 8 nucleotides matching TRBD1. The CDR3 extends over 13 amino acids. CDR1 is SQVTM, CDR2 ANQGSEA, per germline. The ends lost 2 bases at V and 7 bases at J; junction bases unmatched: 4. CDR3 protein: CSVEPRTGNEQFF. For the CDR3, the DNA is TGCAGCGTTGAACCACGGACAGGGAATGAGCAGTTCTTC.

The chain couples TRBV10-1 to TRBJ2-1, with 7 bases aligning to TRBD2. The V gene's germline CDR1 is WNHNN and CDR2 SYGVQD (reference sequence). The V and J ends lost 7 bases and 0 bases, in that order; junction bases with no gene match: 12. This CDR3 is built from 17 residues. The CDR3 here is CASIMAGVPHSYNEQFF. The CDR3, as DNA: TGCGCCAGCATAATGGCGGGGGTCCCCCACTCCTACAATGAGCAGTTCTTC.

There are a few counts of this clone. V and J are TRBV2 and TRBJ1-2, with a weak D call TRBD1 (5 bases). The CDR3 consists of 16 residues. The germline gives CDR1 SNHLY, CDR2 FYNNEI. V gave up 1 base and J gave up 0 bases, with 12 bases separating them. The CDR3 region has the DNA TGTGCCAGCAGTGAAGTGTTACGGACAACTAACTATGGCTACACCTTC. Amino acid sequence: CASSEVLRTTNYGYTF.

This clone turned up a few times. This chain connects TRBV20-1 to TRBJ2-3; 7 bases fit TRBD2. CDR3 length: 17 residues. Germline values: CDR1 DFQATT, CDR2 SNEGSKA (reference sequence). V lost 3 bases to trimming and J lost 0 bases; unmatched junction nucleotides: 12. The CDR3 sequence is CSASRAGFDPSTDTQYF. The CDR3 bases are TGCAGTGCTAGTAGAGCGGGGTTCGATCCTAGCACAGATACGCAGTATTTT.

The CDR3 DNA reads TGTGCCAGCAGTCAAGCTCTCTATGGCTACACCTTC. The encoded protein is CASSQALYGYTF. The chain uses TRBV12-3 or TRBV12-4 and TRBJ1-2; D unresolved. The CDR3 runs 12 residues. Trimming took 5 bases from V and 4 from J, leaving 8 bases between them.

A single count supports this clone. V usage is TRBV28 and J usage is TRBJ1-1; 9 bases agree with TRBD1. V was clipped by 5 bases and J by 0 bases; unmatched bases: 4. The V gene's germline CDR1 is MDHEN and CDR2 SYDVKM. The CDR3 totals 15 residues. Here the CDR3 DNA reads TGTGCCAGCAGTCCCCGGACAGGGGTGAACACTGAAGCTTTCTTT. This gives the protein CASSPRTGVNTEAFF.

The CDR3: CASSPFVGGATDTQYF. The CDR3 bases are TGTGCCAGCAGCCCCTTCGTCGGGGGGGCAACAGATACGCAGTATTTT. The rearrangement uses TRBV9 and TRBJ2-3, with TRBD2 identical over 8 bases. V trimming: 4 bases; J trimming: 3 bases; junction bases outside the gene matches: 10. The germline CDR1 and CDR2 sequences are SGDLS and YYNGEE. This CDR3 has 16 amino acids.

This clone was detected a few times. The chain has TRBV6-5 and TRBJ2-6; 8 bases are a match to TRBD1. The CDR3 covers 15 residues. The V gene's germline CDR1 is MNHEY and CDR2 SVGAGI. The ends lost 6 bases at V and 0 bases at J; junction bases unmatched: 1. CDR3 amino acids: CASRTGGSGANVLTF. CDR3 bases: TGTGCCAGCAGAACAGGGGGCTCTGGGGCCAACGTCCTGACTTTC.

This chain connects TRBV12-3 or TRBV12-4 to TRBJ2-7; possibly TRBD1 for D (5 bases). The CDR3 extends over 13 amino acids. Trimming left V 5 bases short and J 4 bases short, with 12 bases between. CDR3 region: CASSHGRQYEQYF. CDR3 bases: TGTGCCAGCAGTCACGGCAGACAGTACGAGCAGTACTTC.

This chain connects TRBV4-1 to TRBJ1-4; a weak D match, TRBD1 (6 bases). Germline V gene sequence: CDR1 MGHRA, CDR2 YSYEKL. The CDR3 totals 17 residues. V shed 4 bases and J shed 7 bases, with 22 bases lying between them. The CDR3 DNA follows: TGCGCCAGCAGCCCCACAGCAACACAGGGTGTGGGTGAAAAACTGTTTTTT. Protein sequence: CASSPTATQGVGEKLFF.

A single count supports this clone. The chain has TRBV5-1 and TRBJ1-1; D might be TRBD1 (6 bases). Germline V gene lookup returns CDR1 SGHRS and CDR2 YFSETQ. The CDR3 totals 14 residues. V lost 5 bases and J 4 bases, leaving 15 bases between the germline ends. CDR3 in amino acids: CASSTEVRGTEAFF. The CDR3 region has the DNA TGCGCCAGCAGTACTGAGGTCAGGGGCACTGAAGCTTTCTTT. Using reference TRBV5-1 and TRBJ1-1 for the parts outside the CDR3, the full variable domain is KAGVTQTPRYLIKTRGQQVTLSCSPISGHRSVSWYQQTPGQGLQFLFEYFSETQRNKGNFPGRFSGRQFSNSRSEMNVSTLELGDSALYLCASSTEVRGTEAFFGQGTRLTVV.

The chain joins TRBV7-9 to TRBJ2-3; 8 bases align to TRBD1. Germline loops: CDR1 SEHNR, CDR2 FQNEAQ (reference sequence). V lost 5 bases, J lost 0 bases, and 7 bases stayed unmatched. The CDR3 has 16 residues. The CDR3 loop is CASSMGQAPSTDTQYF. The CDR3 bases are TGTGCCAGCAGCATGGGACAGGCCCCAAGCACAGATACGCAGTATTTT.

This clone has a single count. The CDR3 loop reads CASSLTGDYNSPLHF. The CDR3, as DNA: TGTGCCAGCTCATTGACAGGGGATTATAATTCACCCCTCCACTTT. J is TRBJ1-6 and V is TRBV18, with 8 bases that match TRBD1. J gave up 4 bases and V 5 bases, and 4 bases lay outside the gene matches. CDR3 length: 15 amino acids. Germline V gene sequence: CDR1 KGHSH, CDR2 LQKENI. The variable domain in full, with the rest retrieved from reference TRBV18 and TRBJ1-6, is NAGVMQNPRHLVRRRGQEARLRCSPMKGHSHVYWYRQLPEEGLKFMVYLQKENIIDESGMPKERFSAEFPKEGPSILRIQQVVRGDSAAYFCASSLTGDYNSPLHFGNGTRLTVT.